This T cell receptor (beta chain) originates from a study of T cell responses to AZD1222 COVID-19 vaccine. Study results and caveats: Clonal diversity may have been underestimated in mostly white British donors. Regions 160-218 and 743-854 held dominance among vaccine-associated CD4 TCRs, which spanned spike. Repertoires in all cases were sampled only once the peak T cell response had passed. Recipients of AZD1222 seropositive at baseline numbered only 5 or 6.

Worth noting for this clone: The antigen remains undetermined.

Clones were sequenced by immunoSEQ multiplex PCR, and TCRdb holds only the in-frame ones, with some missing. The sample has about 93,000 clones; 85% to 90% are singletons. Germline V gene lookup returns CDR1 KGHSH and CDR2 LQKENI. The CDR3 contains 15 residues. V lost 3 bases and J lost 2; bases outside the gene matches: 5. The chain employs TRBV18 and TRBJ1-2, with 8 bases matching TRBD1. The material sequenced was peripheral blood, taken 28 days after the second AZD1222 dose. This TCR was sampled from an adult who received the AZD1222 COVID-19 vaccine. The CDR3 here is CASSPIGQGNYGYTF. The CDR3, as DNA: TGTGCCAGCTCACCTATCGGACAGGGAAACTATGGCTACACCTTC.